The following is a T cell receptor (beta chain) sequence with its context. This clone was observed a single time. Its antigen is not yet known. Base qualities are not at hand, and no much larger clone is one base apart. The sample is drawn from a study of shared clonotypes between healthy human individuals (dated by TCRdb to between 2020 and 2021). Background for the entire study: The cohort comprised a couple of women and a few men aged 18 to 49 years. Per donor, three plates each were used for CD4 naive and CD4 memory, two for CD8 naive, and one for CD8 memory. Libraries were prepared and TCR repertoires were sequenced by different laboratories using diverse techniques, in order to increase sequencing depth and limit assay-specific biases. Blood TCR repertoires of roughly five healthy adults were deeply sequenced to estimate repertoire size and the extent of clonotype sharing between individuals. Per donor, leukapheresis produced somewhere between about 0.94 and 8.9 billion PBMCs. Broad study findings and their caveats: Sharing across four donors was observed for roughly 5% of naive CD4, under 4% of naive CD8, 2.3% of memory CD4, and around 0.4% of memory CD8 clonotypes. Based on pairwise subsampling, the degree of clonotype sharing among donors was expected to be affected by sequencing depth. Because the study included a small number of donors, the genetic and exposure-history diversity represented was limited. Sampling was restricted to blood, and TCR repertoires in tissues likely differ from the TCR repertoires found in blood. Rarefaction of sorted-subset datasets indicated incomplete sequencing despite the large sequencing depth. Estimated clonotype richness was generally larger for naive than for memory subsets. Clonotypes shared by all four sorted-subset donors showed higher generation probabilities than non-shared clonotypes.

Using the deep immunoSEQ assay, TCR CDR3 regions were amplified from genomic DNA by multiplex PCR. Genomic DNA extracted from each cell subset was distributed evenly over all wells of several immunoSEQ 96-well plates, and each plate served as one replicate. For sorted subsets, each replicate PCR was loaded with 200 ng genomic DNA, equivalent to approximately 33,000 T cell genomes. Purified libraries were quantified with a Qubit 3.0 fluorometer, sized on a Bioanalyzer 2100, and re-quantified with the KAPA Library Quantification kit. Every immunoSEQ 96-well plate was sequenced on a dedicated single-read 150-cycle Illumina NextSeq 550 flow cell. The authors' pipeline ran thus. Because the immunoSEQ output included only junctional sequences and no quality scores, the filtering could not be the same as the filtering used for full-length reads. To assign V/J genes and CDR3, sequences were annotated against IMGT germline references using PyIR, a Python wrapper for IgBLAST v1.9. Reads with weak V/J assignments (E-value above 1e-6), missing CDR3, stop codons, out-of-frame junctions, or ambiguous translated residues were removed. A V3J clonotype was defined by an identical inferred V gene, J gene, and CDR3 amino acid sequence. Percentage overlap between repertoires was calculated by dividing the number of shared unique clonotypes by the size of the smaller repertoire. Richness of each repertoire was evaluated using RTK rarefaction, the Chao1 estimator, and Recon v2.1 estimates of unobserved clonotypes. Generation probabilities for all TCRbeta clonotypes obtained by the gDNA method from a handful of donors were computed using OLGA. The source is immuneACCESS, and TCRdb retained only in-frame sequences with V and J called. Part of the clones is not carried over; for the studies checked, unresolved V genes explain less than half of this, and the remainder is unexplained. The DNA was the basis for D and trimming; V, J and clone size are from that table. The sample records 300,000 or so clones, 74% of which are singletons. The ten largest clonotypes hold approximately 10% of the sample.

The donors were healthy, HIV-negative adults with no recently reported acute infections or vaccinations. All donors were Caucasian adults living in Nashville, Tennessee, USA. CD4+ T cells were enriched through magnetic negative selection, after which naive cells were positively selected on CD45RA and the remaining negative fraction served as the memory subset. Blood was collected by leukapheresis, and PBMCs were isolated by Ficoll-Histopaque density gradient centrifugation and then cryopreserved in liquid nitrogen vapor phase. Analytical flow cytometry was used to check the purity and quantity of each magnetically sorted T cell population. From each sorted fraction, genomic DNA was isolated and quantified by UV absorbance on a Nanodrop 2000c. Input material: memory CD4+ T cells sorted from blood. Sample cell subset or site, as interpreted from the label and publication: CD45RA-negative fraction. This TCR came from a man younger than 45 in good health.

The nucleotides read TGTGCCAGCAGCCCTCAGGGGGGCTCCTACGAGCAGTACTTC. Its protein product is CASSPQGGSYEQYF. The chain uses TRBV13 and TRBJ2-7, with TRBD1 as a weak D call on 7 bases. The V end loses 5 bases and the J end loses 0 bases, and a stretch of 11 bases separates them. Taken from cysteine to phenylalanine, the CDR3 has 14 residues. The retained sequence is limited to the CDR3, 42 bases, with the frame set at the first base. CDR1 and CDR2 are read off the germline V gene (reference sequence) as PRHDT and FYEKMQ.